The rows below give T cell receptor beta chains drawn from one sample of a study of T cell responses to AZD1222 COVID-19 vaccine. Generated by immunoSEQ multiplex PCR, the TCRdb table keeps only in-frame clones and is missing some. The repertoire includes some 95,000 clones, 88% of them detected once, and about 12% sits in the top ten. The sample here was peripheral blood, taken 28 days after the second AZD1222 dose. Receptors originate from an adult who received the AZD1222 COVID-19 vaccine. CDR3s include the opening cysteine and the closing phenylalanine or tryptophan. A D gene is named only where the DNA matches it firmly. Only part of the rows carry a size: once, few, many, or a class if the clone is expanded.

j_gene	d_gene	v_gene	abundance	CDR3nt	CDR3aa
TRBJ1-2	-	TRBV6-5	-	TGTGCCAGCAGTTATCAGGGAGGTGGCTACACCTTC	CASSYQGGGYTF
TRBJ2-1	TRBD1	TRBV29-1	-	TGCAGCGCTCTCGCCTATTCCGGGACAGCCTACAATGAGCAGTTCTTC	CSALAYSGTAYNEQFF
TRBJ2-7	TRBD2	TRBV11-2	-	TGTGCCAGCAGCTTAGACCCTAGCGGGGTCGAGCAGTACTTC	CASSLDPSGVEQYF
TRBJ1-1	-	TRBV4-1	few	TGCGCCAGCAGCCAAGAAGCGAGGACGAACACTGAAGCTTTCTTT	CASSQEARTNTEAFF
TRBJ1-3	-	TRBV5-6	-	TGTGCCAGCACCCGCTCTGGAAACACCATATATTTT	CASTRSGNTIYF
TRBJ1-1	-	TRBV5-6	-	TGTGCCAGCAGCCTCGACAGGATGAACACTGAAGCTTTCTTT	CASSLDRMNTEAFF
TRBJ2-7	TRBD1	TRBV25-1	-	TGTGCCAGCTTACCCGGGACAGGGGCCTACGAGCAGTACTTC	CASLPGTGAYEQYF
TRBJ1-2	-	TRBV7-2	once	TGTGCCAGCAGCGTGACAGTGGGCTACACCTTC	CASSVTVGYTF
TRBJ2-1	-	TRBV7-9	-	TGTGCCAGCAGCCGAGAGGAAAACTCCTACAATGAGCAGTTCTTC	CASSREENSYNEQFF
TRBJ1-4	TRBD1	TRBV29-1	-	TGCAGCGCCGCCGGGACAGGGGCTGAAAAACTGTTTTTT	CSAAGTGAEKLFF
TRBJ2-3	TRBD2	TRBV11-3	-	TGTGCCAGCAGTTCCGGGGGGGGCTTGGGAGATACGCAGTATTTT	CASSSGGGLGDTQYF
TRBJ1-3	-	TRBV19	-	TGTGCCAGTAGTACAGGGAGGAACACCATATATTTT	CASSTGRNTIYF
TRBJ2-1	TRBD1	TRBV5-5	-	TGTGCCAGCACCCGACAGGGGTCTAGTGAGCAGTTCTTC	CASTRQGSSEQFF
TRBJ2-2	TRBD2	TRBV24-1	-	TGTGCCACCAGTGATCCAGCGGGAGGGCCTGCCGGGGAGCTGTTTTTT	CATSDPAGGPAGELFF
TRBJ1-4	-	TRBV13	-	TGTGCCAGCAGCCCCCCGGGACGCCTAGGGGAAAAACTGTTTTTT	CASSPPGRLGEKLFF
TRBJ2-5	-	TRBV18	-	TGTGCCAGCTCACCACCGGCCAGGGGGGCGGAGACCCAGTACTTC	CASSPPARGAETQYF
TRBJ1-3	-	TRBV19	once	TGTGCCAGTAAGGGACTAGGACAGACCTCTGGAAACACCATATATTTT	CASKGLGQTSGNTIYF
TRBJ2-7	-	TRBV21-1	-	TGTGCCAGCGGGCTAGCGGGAGTTGGCGTTCGGTGGGAACAGCCCCCCGGGGTCTACGAGCAGTACTTC	CASGLAGVGVRWEQPPGVYEQYF
TRBJ2-1	-	TRBV9	-	TGTGCCAGCAGCGTGGTGGTGGAATTTTCCTACAATGAGCAGTTCTTC	CASSVVVEFSYNEQFF
TRBJ1-1	-	TRBV23-1	-	TGCGCCCAATTAACGCCGGGACTGAACACTGAAGCTTTCTTT	CAQLTPGLNTEAFF
TRBJ1-5	-	TRBV28	-	TGTGCCAGTAGGGGGGGCCAGGGCCGGCGGCCCCAGCATTTT	CASRGGQGRRPQHF
TRBJ2-7	TRBD2	TRBV30	-	TGTGCCTGTCCGGGACTAAACGAGCAGTACTTC	CACPGLNEQYF
TRBJ1-2	TRBD1	TRBV4-2	-	TGTGCCAGCAGCCAAGATGGGACAGAGAACTATGGCTACACCTTC	CASSQDGTENYGYTF
TRBJ1-5	TRBD1	TRBV4-1	-	TGCGCCAGCAGCCGTCAGGGGGCAGCTCAGCCCCAGCATTTT	CASSRQGAAQPQHF
TRBJ2-5	TRBD1	TRBV30	-	TGTGCCTGGAGTGTGGACCCGGGACAGTTTCAAGAGACCCAGTACTTC	CAWSVDPGQFQETQYF
TRBJ2-3	-	TRBV18	-	TGTGCCAGCTCACTTGATTCTTCCAGCGTCACAGATACGCAGTATTTT	CASSLDSSSVTDTQYF
TRBJ2-5	-	TRBV24-1	once	TGTGCCACCAGACACAGTGACCAAGAGACCCAGTACTTC	CATRHSDQETQYF
TRBJ1-6	-	TRBV7-9	-	TGTGCCAGCAGCTTAAAGGGGGGTGGCAGGGGAGCAAATTCACCCCTCCACTTT	CASSLKGGGRGANSPLHF
TRBJ2-1	TRBD2	TRBV30	-	TGTGCCTGGAGTGGTTTAGCGGGCCATGAGCAGTTCTTC	CAWSGLAGHEQFF
TRBJ1-2	-	TRBV3-1/TRBV3-2	-	TGTGCCAGCAGCCGGAAAAACGTAGGTTCAGGAGGCTACACCTTC	CASSRKNVGSGGYTF
TRBJ2-1	-	TRBV7-2	-	TGTGCCAGCAGCTTAGTGGCGGGGTGGGATGAGCAGTTCTTC	CASSLVAGWDEQFF
TRBJ2-1	-	TRBV5-6	-	TGTGCCAGCAGCTCAGCGTGGACATACGACAATGAGCAGTTCTTC	CASSSAWTYDNEQFF
TRBJ2-5	TRBD1	TRBV6-5	-	TGTGCCAGCACCGAACAGGGGGTAGGGGAGACCCAGTACTTC	CASTEQGVGETQYF
TRBJ2-3	TRBD1	TRBV4-1	-	TGCGCCAGCAGCTTGACAGGGGGAACAGATACGCAGTATTTT	CASSLTGGTDTQYF
TRBJ1-5	-	TRBV6-2/TRBV6-3	once	TGTGCCAGCAGCGAAAGCAATCAGCCCCAGCATTTT	CASSESNQPQHF
TRBJ1-3	TRBD1	TRBV5-4	-	TGTGCCAGCAGCACTTACCGGGACAGGGGGCGATCCGGAAACACCATATATTTT	CASSTYRDRGRSGNTIYF
TRBJ2-1	-	TRBV11-2	-	TGTGCCAGCAGCTTAGCCACAGAGGTCTACAATGAGCAGTTCTTC	CASSLATEVYNEQFF
TRBJ1-2	-	TRBV12-3/TRBV12-4	-	TGTGCCAGCAGTTTGAGCCGGATACCGGGCTACACCTTC	CASSLSRIPGYTF
TRBJ2-7	-	TRBV3-1/TRBV3-2	-	TGTGCCAGCAGCGTCACTATACCGGGGGAGCAGTACTTC	CASSVTIPGEQYF
TRBJ2-1	-	TRBV2	-	TGTGCCAGCAGTTATAGCGAGAGCTCCTACAATGAGCAGTTCTTC	CASSYSESSYNEQFF
TRBJ2-2	TRBD2	TRBV7-3	-	TGTGCCAGCAGCTCAACTATACTCGGGACTAGCGGGAGGGCCACCGGGGAGCTGTTTTTT	CASSSTILGTSGRATGELFF